Below are 5 T cell receptor beta chains sequenced from a single sample in a study of shared clonotypes between healthy human individuals. Some clones are missing from TCRdb's copy, which holds only in-frame ones; the method was immunoSEQ multiplex PCR. The data contain about 990,000 clones, more than 75% of them singletons. The sequenced sample consisted of memory CD4+ T cells from PBMCs. Subset specified: CD45RA-negative fraction. All receptors derive from a young man in good health. Some clones in this sample may be carry-over from other donors' samples.

This chain joins TRBV29-1 and TRBJ2-2; maybe TRBD2 (5 bases). The CDR3 length is 11 residues. The ends were cut back, 5 bases at V and 13 bases at J, with 14 bases in the middle. CDR1 is SQVTM, CDR2 ANQGSEA, per germline. CDR3 in DNA: TGCAGCGTTATTATCCGGGATTGGCTGTTTTTT. Translation: CSVIIRDWLFF.

This clone was observed a handful of times. The V call is TRBV2, the J call TRBJ1-1, with 10 bases matching TRBD1. V trimming: 5 bases; J trimming: 2 bases; junction bases outside the gene matches: 5. From germline, CDR1 is SNHLY and CDR2 FYNNEI. The CDR3 extends over 15 amino acids. Here the CDR3 reads CASSSGTGANTEAFF. The CDR3 bases are TGTGCCAGCAGTTCTGGGACAGGGGCCAACACTGAAGCTTTCTTT.

Concerning this clone itself: Germline and junction disagree at one end, which may indicate a read error. The genes are TRBV25-1 and TRBJ2-2; a weak D match, TRBD2 (5 bases). Looked up from germline, CDR1 is MGHDK and CDR2 is SYGVNS. This CDR3 is built from 13 residues. Here the CDR3 reads CASPPLRTGELSF. The CDR3 DNA is TGTGCCAGCCCTCCTCTGAGGACCGGGGAGCTGTCTTTT.

Turning to this clone: Other DNA sequences in this specimen translate into the identical CDR3. The V gene is TRBV5-1, the J gene TRBJ2-5; 8 positions agree with TRBD2. V dropped 0 bases and J dropped 4; count of bases not matched to a gene: 5. The CDR3 is 15 residues long. Germline V lookup: CDR1 SGHRS, CDR2 YFSETQ. CDR3 protein: CASSLALAGSETQYF. DNA of the CDR3: TGCGCCAGCAGCTTGGCATTAGCGGGATCAGAGACCCAGTACTTC.

The V call is TRBV28, the J call TRBJ1-5, with D unresolved. The germline CDR1 and CDR2 sequences are MDHEN and SYDVKM. This CDR3 region has 15 residues. Trimming shortened V by 2 bases and J by 4 bases, and 12 bases separated the two germline ends. CDR3 nucleotides: TGTGCCAGCAGTTTAAATTGGCAGCCAAATCAGCCCCAGCATTTT. Protein sequence: CASSLNWQPNQPQHF.